These 21 T cell receptor beta chains came from one sample sequenced in a study of blood T cells in healthy people across ages. Primed by a sample-barcoded 5' primer and a J-beta primer mix, a second PCR proceeded for 7 to 11 cycles. TCRdb reanalysed the 5' RACE reads using MiXCR and keeps one entry per CDR3 protein. This sample has approximately 350,000 distinct CDR3 sequences, with 45% to 60% found just once. Sample: blood. The receptor source for this set is a man in his sixties in good health.

This rearrangement joins TRBV11-3 to TRBJ2-5; D is unclear. CDR1 and CDR2 (germline): SGHNT, YENEEA. This CDR3 region has 16 residues. V was pared by 0 bases and J by 4 bases, with 15 bases between. CDR3 protein: CASSLDGSGEGETQYF. The CDR3 bases are TGTGCCAGCAGCTTAGATGGGTCTGGAGAAGGAGAGACCCAGTACTTC.

This clonotype has more than one count but fewer than ten. J is TRBJ2-1 and V is TRBV7-2; D gene uncertain. This CDR3 region has 14 residues. Germline V gene sequence: CDR1 SGHTA, CDR2 FQGNSA. V was trimmed by 1 base and J by 6 bases, leaving 10 bases between them. The CDR3 DNA sequence: TGTGCCAGCAGCTTAGGGGGAATTGGCAATGAGCAGTTCTTC. Amino acids: CASSLGGIGNEQFF.

The chain couples TRBV2 to TRBJ1-2, with unresolved D. Per germline, CDR1 SNHLY and CDR2 FYNNEI. This CDR3 has 13 amino acids. The ends were cut back, 0 bases at V and 6 bases at J, with 8 bases in the middle. The CDR3 DNA reads as TGTGCCAGCAGTGAAGCTGGTGGAGATGGCTACACCTTC. Protein sequence: CASSEAGGDGYTF.

This clonotype has more than one count but fewer than ten. Germline and junction disagree at one end, which may indicate a read error. The chain combines TRBV5-5 with TRBJ1-2; D uncertain. Germline assignment: CDR1 SGHKS and CDR2 YYEKEE (reference sequence). The CDR3 totals 14 residues. The CDR3 coding sequence is TGTGCCAACAGCTTGTGGGGTACGGGGTATGGCTACACCTTC. This sequence encodes CANSLWGTGYGYTF.

This clonotype was picked up a small number of times. V usage is TRBV4-3 and J usage is TRBJ2-1; 11 bases align to TRBD2. CDR1 and CDR2 (germline): LGHNA, YSLEER. This CDR3 is built from 16 residues. V was clipped by 1 base and J by 7 bases; unmatched bases: 6. CDR3 DNA sequence: TGCGCCAGCAGCCAAGTTCCGGGACTAGCGGCAAATGAGCAGTTCTTC. Protein product: CASSQVPGLAANEQFF.

The CDR3 DNA reads TGCAGTGCTACCAACCACTTGTCGACAGTTCTTAATGAAAAACTGTTTTTT. Translating gives CSATNHLSTVLNEKLFF. The V and J genes are TRBV20-1 and TRBJ1-4; perhaps TRBD1 as D (5 bases). There are 17 residues in the CDR3. Germline-derived CDR1 and CDR2 are DFQATT and SNEGSKA (reference sequence). V was clipped by 4 bases and J by 4 bases, with 22 bases between them.

This clonotype was counted between two and nine times. V and J are TRBV7-2 and TRBJ2-1; possibly TRBD2 for D (5 bases). The V gene's germline CDR1 is SGHTA and CDR2 FQGNSA. This CDR3 spans 11 amino acids. V lost 5 bases and J 8 bases, leaving 7 bases between the germline ends. The CDR3 reads CASSREDEQFF. Written as DNA, the CDR3 is TGTGCCAGCAGCCGGGAAGATGAGCAGTTCTTC.

The chain couples TRBV28 to TRBJ2-5; D is unresolved. Per the germline V gene, CDR1 is MDHEN and CDR2 is SYDVKM. V lost 6 bases and J 11 bases, leaving 16 bases between the germline ends. The CDR3 is made up of 12 amino acids. DNA for the CDR3: TGTGCCAGCAGGCCGTCGAAGGTCGCGCAGTACTTC. Its protein is CASRPSKVAQYF.

This clonotype was seen a few times. The V gene is TRBV29-1, the J gene TRBJ2-4; 7 bases are a match to TRBD1. V was clipped by 6 bases and J by 6 bases; unmatched bases: 8. CDR3 length: 13 amino acids. Germline V gene sequence: CDR1 SQVTM, CDR2 ANQGSEA. CDR3 loop: CSVQTGLANIQYF. CDR3 in DNA: TGCAGCGTACAGACAGGGTTGGCAAACATTCAGTACTTC.

Remarks on this clonotype: A much larger clonotype is one base distant, so this may be a read error. The genes are TRBV20-1 and TRBJ2-6; no clear D. Germline CDR1 is DFQATT and CDR2 is SNEGSKA (reference sequence). The CDR3 spans 13 residues. CDR3 residues: CGARTNGANVLTF. In nucleotides, the CDR3 is TGCGGTGCTAGAACCAATGGGGCCAACGTCCTGACTTTC.

The chain joins TRBV4-3 to TRBJ2-7; perhaps TRBD2 as D (6 bases). The germline V and J ends were trimmed by 1 base and 2 bases, with 12 bases remaining between them. The CDR3 is 15 amino acids. CDR1 and CDR2 from the germline V gene are LGHNA and YSLEER. The CDR3 sequence: CASSQVGGGTYEQYF. In nucleotides, the CDR3 is TGCGCCAGCAGCCAAGTGGGTGGAGGGACCTACGAGCAGTACTTC.

The chain combines TRBV7-2 with TRBJ2-4; the match to TRBD2 covers 9 bases. The DNA end is a closer match to TRBJ2-7, so the J assignment may be wrong. Germline V lookup: CDR1 SGHTA, CDR2 FQGNSA. CDR3 length: 14 amino acids. This CDR3 is CASSVDSGRSEQYF. Here the CDR3 DNA reads TGTGCCAGCAGCGTAGATAGCGGGAGATCCGAGCAGTACTTC.

This clonotype has a handful of counts. The chain carries TRBV7-2 and TRBJ2-5; D unclear. Trimming removed 1 base from V and 7 bases from J, with 13 bases in between. Germline V lookup: CDR1 SGHTA, CDR2 FQGNSA. The CDR3 has 14 residues. This CDR3 reads CASSLDPGSGTQYF. CDR3 coding DNA: TGTGCCAGCAGCTTAGATCCGGGCTCGGGGACCCAGTACTTC.

This clonotype was counted between two and nine times. V usage is TRBV12-3 or TRBV12-4 and J usage is TRBJ1-2, with a possible D match to TRBD1 (5 bases). The CDR3 consists of 14 residues. V lost 3 bases and J lost 8, with 16 bases in between. CDR3 DNA: TGTGCCAGCAGTTTGAGAGAAACCCGGGGGGGCTACACCTTC. The encoded protein is CASSLRETRGGYTF.

This clonotype occurred a few times. The chain uses TRBV20-1 and TRBJ2-1, with 9 bases lining up with TRBD1. The CDR3 is made up of 13 amino acids. The germline V gene encodes CDR1 DFQATT and CDR2 SNEGSKA (reference sequence). J gave up 10 bases and V 8 bases, and 12 bases lay outside the gene matches. The CDR3 reads CSSPGQGKGEQFF. The CDR3 region has the DNA TGCAGTTCTCCTGGACAGGGGAAGGGGGAGCAGTTCTTC.

CDR3 DNA sequence: TGTGCCAGTGGACCGGGACAGGGGTGGTACGAGCAGTACTTC. Amino acid sequence: CASGPGQGWYEQYF. The rearrangement links TRBV19 to TRBJ2-4, with 10 bases matching TRBD1. The better agreement between TRBJ2-7 and the DNA end casts doubt on the J call. Germline V gives CDR1 LNHDA, CDR2 SQIVND (reference sequence). This CDR3 comprises 14 residues.

This chain connects TRBV10-3 to TRBJ2-5; tentatively, D is TRBD2 (6 bases). This CDR3 has 14 residues. The germline V gene encodes CDR1 ENHRY and CDR2 SYGVKD. With 8 bases removed from V and 2 bases from J, the gap between germline ends came to 15 bases. Here the CDR3 reads CAIAGGKKQETQYF. The DNA of the CDR3 is TGTGCCATCGCAGGAGGGAAAAAACAAGAGACCCAGTACTTC.

This clonotype was counted ten times or more. The gene calls are TRBV5-8 and TRBJ2-7; 7 bases map to TRBD1. Germline loops: CDR1 SGHTS, CDR2 YDEGEE. There are 13 residues in the CDR3. With 5 bases clipped from V and 3 bases from J, the junction kept 5 bases outside the gene matches. The CDR3 coding sequence is TGTGCCAGCAGGCGGACAGGAAGCTACGAGCAGTACTTC. Encoded protein: CASRRTGSYEQYF.

A word on this clonotype: The junction differs from germline at one of its ends, possibly a read error. The chain joins TRBV6-6 to TRBJ2-7; D unresolved. The CDR3 spans 11 residues. Germline CDR1 is MNHNY and CDR2 is SVGAGI (reference sequence). As DNA, the CDR3 is TGTGCCAGCAGTCCCCTTCAGGAGCGGTACTTC. This encodes CASSPLQERYF.

This chain links TRBV28 with TRBJ2-4; 10 bases are a match to TRBD1. This CDR3 contains 14 residues. V lost 2 bases to trimming and J lost 6 bases; unmatched junction nucleotides: 1. The germline gives CDR1 MDHEN, CDR2 SYDVKM. This CDR3 is CASSLRTGGNIQYF. CDR3 nucleotide sequence: TGTGCCAGCAGTTTACGGACAGGGGGAAACATTCAGTACTTC.

The chain links TRBV5-1 to TRBJ2-5; D gene ambiguous. The CDR3 has 15 residues. Trimming left V 2 bases short and J 0 bases short, with 11 bases between. The germline V gene has CDR1 SGHRS and CDR2 YFSETQ. Here the CDR3 DNA reads TGCGCCAGCAGCTTATTGGGCCTAGACCAAGAGACCCAGTACTTC. It specifies CASSLLGLDQETQYF.